Shown below are 5 T cell receptor beta chains from a single sample sequenced in a study of cytomegalovirus exposure and HLA in healthy donors. 13 Jbeta primers and 60 Vbeta primers were used for the PCR. TCRdb's copy holds only in-frame clones and misses some; the assay was immunoSEQ multiplex PCR. Of 95,000 to 110,000 clones in the sample, 77% are singletons; the top ten hold approximately 4.5%. Sequenced input: PBMCs. The source is a male donor in good health and CMV-seronegative.

The sample holds a few counts of this clone. The chain has TRBV11-2 and TRBJ2-3, with D uncertain. This CDR3 is 13 amino acids long. V lost 0 bases and J 4 bases, leaving 5 bases between the germline ends. Germline CDR1 and CDR2: SGHAT and FQNNGV. The CDR3: CASSLDRADTQYF. The CDR3 DNA follows: TGTGCCAGCAGCTTAGATCGGGCAGATACGCAGTATTTT.

The chain has TRBV2 and TRBJ2-5, with 12 bases matching TRBD2. Germline V gene data show CDR1 as SNHLY and CDR2 as FYNNEI. This CDR3 comprises 14 residues. Unmatched junction bases numbered 9, after V lost 5 bases and J lost 11 bases. The CDR3 bases are TGTGCCAGCAGTCAGACTAGCGGGAGCGGAGAGCAGTACTTC. Its protein product is CASSQTSGSGEQYF.

The CDR3 nucleotides read TGTGCCAGCTCCGGACAGGCCTACGAGCAGTACTTC. This codes for CASSGQAYEQYF. The chain carries TRBV18 and TRBJ2-7, with TRBD1 matching 7 bases. The CDR3 has 12 residues. The V segment lost 6 bases and the J segment 2 bases; nucleotides outside the gene matches: 1. Germline CDR1 is KGHSH and CDR2 is LQKENI.

V and J are TRBV5-6 and TRBJ2-3, with TRBD2 matching 11 bases. Per germline, CDR1 SGHDT and CDR2 YYEEEE. The CDR3 is 16 residues long. The J segment lost 4 bases and the V segment lost 5 bases, leaving 9 bases of the junction unmatched. The CDR3 region is CASRGTSGRGADTQYF. The CDR3 nucleotides are TGTGCCAGCAGGGGAACTAGCGGGAGAGGCGCAGATACGCAGTATTTT.

A word on this clone: Other nucleotide sequences from this sample produce the same CDR3. The chain employs TRBV5-1 and TRBJ1-1, with 7 bases fitting TRBD1. The CDR3 extends over 14 amino acids. J lost 1 base, V lost 1 base, and 1 base had no gene match. CDR1 is SGHRS and CDR2 is YFSETQ in the germline V gene. The CDR3 DNA reads as TGCGCCAGCAGCTTGTACAGGGGGAACACTGAAGCTTTCTTT. This sequence encodes CASSLYRGNTEAFF.